What follows are 11 T cell receptor beta chains derived from one specimen sequenced in a study of blood T cell repertoires in COVID-19. Clones were read by immunoSEQ multiplex PCR, and TCRdb kept only the in-frame ones, dropping some. The table has about 130,000 clones, around nine tenths seen once. Sequenced input: peripheral blood. The origin of the receptors is a man in his fifties with COVID-19, enrolled during active disease.

This chain joins TRBV19 and TRBJ2-5, with TRBD2 matching 8 bases. Germline CDR1 LNHDA, CDR2 SQIVND (reference sequence). The junction had 10 bases not matched to a gene; V was cut back by 3 bases and J by 1 base. CDR3 length: 17 residues. This chain's CDR3 is CASSMEFTSGSQETQYF. CDR3 coding DNA: TGTGCCAGTAGTATGGAATTCACTAGCGGATCCCAAGAGACCCAGTACTTC.

The V call is TRBV6-6, the J call TRBJ1-3; D not certain. CDR1 is MNHNY and CDR2 is SVGAGI in the germline V gene (reference sequence). This CDR3 is 15 amino acids long. V gave up 3 bases and J gave up 0 bases, with 9 bases separating them. CDR3 sequence: CASSYYTGSGNTIYF. CDR3 nucleotides: TGTGCCAGCAGTTATTACACGGGCTCTGGAAACACCATATATTTT.

The rearrangement links TRBV18 to TRBJ2-2; tentative D call: TRBD2 (5 bases). From germline, CDR1 is KGHSH and CDR2 LQKENI. V lost 1 base and J 1 base, leaving 10 bases between the germline ends. This CDR3 has 16 residues. The CDR3 nucleotides are TGTGCCAGCTCACCACGTTCCGGGGTGAACACCGGGGAGCTGTTTTTT. Its translation is CASSPRSGVNTGELFF.

This sequence joins TRBV5-1 and TRBJ2-5, with D maybe TRBD1 (7 bases). Germline CDR1 and CDR2: SGHRS and YFSETQ. Trimming left V 5 bases short and J 3 bases short, with 11 bases between. This CDR3 is 13 amino acids long. The CDR3 spells CASRQGTEETQYF. In DNA form, the CDR3 reads TGCGCCAGCAGACAGGGGACTGAAGAGACCCAGTACTTC.

This chain uses TRBV5-5 with TRBJ2-1; a weak D match, TRBD2 (5 bases). Germline values: CDR1 SGHKS, CDR2 YYEKEE (reference sequence). V dropped 0 bases and J dropped 1 base, with 8 bases sitting between them. This CDR3 contains 15 residues. Here the CDR3 reads CASSLDAGSYNEQFF. CDR3 nucleotide sequence: TGTGCCAGCAGCTTGGATGCGGGTTCCTACAATGAGCAGTTCTTC.

The chain carries TRBV5-4 and TRBJ1-2; D may be TRBD1 (6 bases). V lost 9 bases and J lost 4, with 19 bases in between. CDR1 and CDR2 (germline): SGHNT, YYREEE (reference sequence). This CDR3 region has 14 residues. The CDR3 spells CATRVRGGTYGYTF. For the CDR3, the DNA is TGTGCCACCCGGGTCCGGGGGGGCACCTATGGCTACACCTTC.

V is TRBV9 and J is TRBJ1-1; TRBD1 might be the D (5 bases). The CDR3 runs 16 residues. From germline, CDR1 is SGDLS and CDR2 YYNGEE. Trimming pared 1 base from V and 1 base from J, leaving 14 bases between. The CDR3 DNA sequence: TGTGCCAGCAGCGTATCCGAGCAGGGTAGGAACACTGAAGCTTTCTTT. This gives the protein CASSVSEQGRNTEAFF.

This clone was observed a few times. DNA for the CDR3: TGTGCCAGCAGTTACTCTACCGGGACAGGGGGCTCCACAGATACGCAGTATTTT. Translating gives CASSYSTGTGGSTDTQYF. This chain joins TRBV6-2 or TRBV6-3 and TRBJ2-3, with 12 positions matching TRBD1. Per germline, CDR1 MNHEY and CDR2 SVGEGT. V was clipped by 0 bases and J by 2 bases; unmatched bases: 6. The CDR3 contains 18 residues.

The table lists this clone with a few counts. CDR3 amino acids: CASSPSGRGPATGELFF. CDR3 sequence (DNA): TGTGCCAGCTCACCAAGCGGGAGGGGCCCCGCCACCGGGGAGCTGTTTTTT. This chain connects TRBV18 to TRBJ2-2; 10 bases line up with TRBD2. V dropped 2 bases and J dropped 4; count of bases not matched to a gene: 7. The CDR3 is 17 amino acids. Germline assignment: CDR1 KGHSH and CDR2 LQKENI.

The chain carries TRBV9 and TRBJ2-2; 12 bases fit TRBD2. V shed 4 bases and J 7 bases; nucleotides not matched to a gene: 11. This CDR3 comprises 17 residues. CDR1 is SGDLS and CDR2 is YYNGEE in the germline V gene. DNA of the CDR3: TGTGCCAGCAGCATTCGACTAGCGGGAGATTATGGCGGGGAGCTGTTTTTT. Translating gives CASSIRLAGDYGGELFF.

This chain links TRBV5-1 with TRBJ1-3; D is undetermined. Trimming cost V 0 bases and J 2 bases, with 9 bases left between them. Germline CDR1 is SGHRS and CDR2 is YFSETQ. The CDR3 extends over 15 amino acids. The DNA for the CDR3 is TGCGCCAGCAGCTTGGTCTTTGGAGCTGGAAACACCATATATTTT. Its protein is CASSLVFGAGNTIYF.